This entry lists 18 T cell receptor beta chains sequenced from one sample in a study of radiotherapy plus CTLA-4 blockade in lung cancer (dated by TCRdb to the late 2010s). Library method: the immunoSEQ multiplex PCR assay. TCRdb limited this immuneACCESS table to in-frame rearrangements with V and J called. A share of clones is missing; checked studies link under half to unresolved V genes, and the rest is unexplained. The sample table records 60,000 to 70,000 clones; around 79% of these occur just once. The top ten clones comprise roughly a tenth of the sample. Sequencing was performed on peripheral blood, taken from a patient treated with radiotherapy plus ipilimumab. The receptors shown here come from a human donor with non-small cell lung cancer who had a complete response to radiotherapy plus ipilimumab.

The chain links TRBV30 to TRBJ1-2; 7 nucleotides line up with TRBD1. The CDR3 has 14 residues. V was pared by 4 bases and J by 0 bases, with 5 bases of the junction left unmatched. Germline CDR1 is GTSNPN and CDR2 is SVGIG (reference sequence). The CDR3 coding sequence is TGTGCCTGGAAAGAAGGGACAGCTAACTATGGCTACACCTTC. Its protein is CAWKEGTANYGYTF. Full variable domain (remainder filled in from reference TRBV30 and TRBJ1-2): SQTIHQWPATLVQPVGSPLSLECTVEGTSNPNLYWYRQAAGRGLQLLFYSVGIGQISSEVPQNLSASRPQDRQFILSSKKLLLSDSGFYLCAWKEGTANYGYTFGSGTRLTVV.

In its sample, this clone was seen a few times. The chain uses TRBV11-2 and TRBJ1-4; D remains unclear. The CDR3 totals 14 residues. V was cut by 5 bases and J by 8 bases, with 15 bases left in between. The V gene's germline CDR1 is SGHAT and CDR2 FQNNGV. The CDR3 DNA sequence: TGTGCCAGCAGCCCCCGACATGGATGGGAAAAACTGTTTTTT. Protein product: CASSPRHGWEKLFF.

V and J are TRBV6-1 and TRBJ2-1, with D possibly matching TRBD1 (6 bases). CDR1 is MNHNS, CDR2 SASEGT, per germline. The CDR3 covers 12 residues. With 4 bases removed from V and 6 bases from J, the gap between germline ends came to 7 bases. CDR3 in DNA: TGTGCCAGCAGTGGGACAGTCAATGAGCAGTTCTTC. Its protein product is CASSGTVNEQFF.

The chain is built from TRBV4-3 and TRBJ1-1; no clear D. Trimming cost V 0 bases and J 2 bases, with 1 base left between them. Looked up from germline, CDR1 is LGHNA and CDR2 is YSLEER. The CDR3 runs 12 residues. CDR3 DNA: TGCGCCAGCAGCCAAGACAACACTGAAGCTTTCTTT. As protein: CASSQDNTEAFF.

Notes on this clone: One end of the junction varies from germline; a read error may be responsible. V and J are TRBV19 and TRBJ2-1; a weak D match, TRBD2 (5 bases). CDR3 length: 16 amino acids. Germline values: CDR1 LNHDA, CDR2 SQIVND (reference sequence). The CDR3 loop reads CASRPPGELRYNEQFF. The CDR3 region has the DNA TGTGCTAGTAGGCCCCCTGGGGAGCTCCGGTACAATGAGCAGTTCTTC.

The V call is TRBV19, the J call TRBJ2-7; D is unresolved. Germline values: CDR1 LNHDA, CDR2 SQIVND (reference sequence). The CDR3 loop spans 13 amino acids. Trimming pared 4 bases from V and 3 bases from J, leaving 10 bases between. As DNA, the CDR3 is TGTGCCAGTAGTAGGATGGGTGACTACGAGCAGTACTTC. Its protein is CASSRMGDYEQYF.

DNA for the CDR3: TGTGCCAGCAGCCAAGTCGGGAGATGGGGAAATGAGCAGTTCTTC. It specifies CASSQVGRWGNEQFF. The chain has TRBV14 and TRBJ2-1, with D possibly being TRBD2 (6 bases). Germline CDR1 and CDR2: SGHDN and FVKESK. Between the trimmed V and J ends, which lost 1 base and 7 bases, there was a span of 14 bases. This CDR3 is built from 15 residues.

The rearrangement uses TRBV30 and TRBJ2-3; a weak D match, TRBD1 (6 bases). The CDR3 extends over 14 amino acids. Germline V gene lookup returns CDR1 GTSNPN and CDR2 SVGIG (reference sequence). Trimming pared 5 bases from V and 0 bases from J, leaving 12 bases between. The CDR3 DNA reads TGTGCCTGGCGGACAGTATCTAGCACAGATACGCAGTATTTT. It specifies CAWRTVSSTDTQYF.

V is TRBV2 and J is TRBJ1-4; D is uncertain. Germline V CDR1 and CDR2: SNHLY, FYNNEI. The CDR3 loop spans 18 amino acids. Trimming shortened V by 5 bases and J by 0 bases, and 19 bases separated the two germline ends. This CDR3 is CASSLTIRTGATNEKLFF. The CDR3 coding sequence is TGTGCCAGCAGTCTAACCATCCGGACTGGGGCAACTAATGAAAAACTGTTTTTT.

The chain combines TRBV6-1 with TRBJ2-7; 8 bases are a match to TRBD1. The CDR3 covers 15 residues. From germline, CDR1 is MNHNS and CDR2 SASEGT. Trimming cost V 6 bases and J 1 base; bases outside gene matches: 8. The CDR3 reads CASRDRGQASYEQYF. CDR3 DNA sequence: TGTGCCAGCAGAGACCGGGGACAGGCGTCCTACGAGCAGTACTTC.

The chain employs TRBV27 and TRBJ1-1; D unclear. Trimming left V 5 bases short and J 1 base short, with 20 bases between. Germline V gene lookup returns CDR1 MNHEY and CDR2 SMNVEV (reference sequence). The CDR3 has 17 amino acids. DNA for the CDR3: TGTGCCAGCAGTCCGATCAGACCAACGGGTGGGAACACTGAAGCTTTCTTT. It is translated as CASSPIRPTGGNTEAFF.

The chain employs TRBV5-6 and TRBJ1-6; 7 bases are shared with TRBD1. In germline, CDR1 is SGHDT, CDR2 YYEEEE. The V gene end was trimmed by 4 bases and the J gene end by 3 bases; junction bases not matched to a gene: 7. The CDR3 runs 16 residues. The CDR3 protein is CASSLDRPNYNSPLHF. CDR3 in DNA: TGTGCCAGCAGCCTGGACAGGCCGAACTATAATTCACCCCTCCACTTT.

This clone was recorded a few times. This chain links TRBV7-2 with TRBJ2-2; TRBD1 matches at 8 bases. With 5 bases clipped from V and 8 bases from J, the junction kept 13 bases outside the gene matches. From germline, CDR1 is SGHTA and CDR2 FQGNSA. CDR3 length: 16 amino acids. CDR3 bases: TGTGCCAGCAGCCTACCGACAGGGGTCTCCACTGGGGAGCTGTTTTTT. Residues: CASSLPTGVSTGELFF.

This clone was seen only a few times. This chain joins TRBV4-1 and TRBJ1-3; D gene unclear. The CDR3 extends over 13 amino acids. V was trimmed by 3 bases and J by 2 bases, leaving 5 bases between them. Germline V gene data show CDR1 as MGHRA and CDR2 as YSYEKL. As DNA, the CDR3 is TGCGCCAGCAGCCAGGACGCTGGAAACACCATATATTTT. The encoded protein is CASSQDAGNTIYF.

This clone was counted once. This chain joins TRBV18 and TRBJ2-7; D is unclear. CDR1 and CDR2 (germline): KGHSH, LQKENI. V shed 3 bases and J shed 6 bases, with 12 bases lying between them. CDR3 size: 13 residues. CDR3 residues: CASSPNGLLEQYV. DNA of the CDR3: TGTGCCAGCTCACCGAACGGTTTGCTCGAGCAGTACGTC.

As regards this clone: The junction and the germline gene differ at one end; a read error may be behind it. The gene calls are TRBV4-1 and TRBJ2-1; tentatively, D is TRBD1 (6 bases). CDR3 size: 15 residues. Germline loops: CDR1 MGHRA, CDR2 YSYEKL. The CDR3 DNA reads as TGCGCCAGCAGCGAAGACCGGGACATGGACAATGAGCAGTTCTTC. Its translation: CASSEDRDMDNEQFF.

The genes are TRBV6-1 and TRBJ1-5; 12 bases match TRBD1. CDR1 and CDR2 from the germline V gene are MNHNS and SASEGT. V was clipped by 4 bases and J by 7 bases; unmatched bases: 8. This CDR3 contains 16 residues. CDR3 sequence reads: CASSGPGQGALQPQHF. For the CDR3, the DNA is TGTGCCAGCAGTGGTCCGGGACAGGGGGCATTGCAGCCCCAGCATTTT.

This chain uses TRBV11-3 with TRBJ2-2, with TRBD2 identical over 7 bases. Germline V lookup: CDR1 SGHNT, CDR2 YENEEA. The ends lost 5 bases at V and 9 bases at J; junction bases unmatched: 15. The CDR3 totals 16 residues. CDR3 sequence reads: CASSPAGLLAWRELFF. The CDR3 coding sequence is TGTGCCAGCAGCCCCGCCGGACTACTAGCGTGGCGGGAGCTGTTTTTT.